The entry below gives a single TCR beta chain sequence along with its context. Its antigen is still unknown. The sample comes from a study of T cells in localized non-small cell lung cancer. Study results and limitations: Adjacent uninvolved lung tissue had the highest T cell clonality, exceeding tumor. A single tumor region was sequenced, leaving heterogeneity possible. Patients showing higher blood T cell density tended to see longer overall survival. In adjacent lung appeared a median roughly 56 of the top 100 tumor clones.

Method: immunoSEQ multiplex PCR; TCRdb's copy keeps in-frame clones and lacks some. The table includes 20,000 to 25,000 clones, 65% to 85% detected once. The CDR3 covers 15 residues. This TCR was recovered from a man aged 40 to 70 with stage I lung adenocarcinoma. The sample here was peripheral blood, taken before any cancer treatment. The chain couples TRBV12-2 to TRBJ2-3; the D call in the table, TRBD1, was not verified against the DNA. TRBV12-2 is termed a pseudogene. As DNA, the CDR3 is TGTGCAAGTCGCCAAAACAGGGTAGGGACAGATACGCAGTATTTT. This codes for CASRQNRVGTDTQYF.